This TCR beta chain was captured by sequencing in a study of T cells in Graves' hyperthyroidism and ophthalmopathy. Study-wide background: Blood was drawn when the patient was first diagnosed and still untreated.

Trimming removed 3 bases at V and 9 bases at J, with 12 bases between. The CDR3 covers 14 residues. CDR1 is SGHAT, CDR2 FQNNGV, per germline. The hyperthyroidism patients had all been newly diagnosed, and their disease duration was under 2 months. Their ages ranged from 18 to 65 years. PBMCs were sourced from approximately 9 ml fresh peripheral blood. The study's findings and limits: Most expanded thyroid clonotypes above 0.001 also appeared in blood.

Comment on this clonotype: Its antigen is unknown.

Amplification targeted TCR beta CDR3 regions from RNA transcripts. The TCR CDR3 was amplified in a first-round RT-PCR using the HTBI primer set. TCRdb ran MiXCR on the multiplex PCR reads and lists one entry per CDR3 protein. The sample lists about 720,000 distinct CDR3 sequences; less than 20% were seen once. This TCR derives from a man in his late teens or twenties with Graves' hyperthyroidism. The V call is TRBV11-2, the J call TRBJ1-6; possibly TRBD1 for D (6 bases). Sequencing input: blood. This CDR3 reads CASSFKQGGSPLHF. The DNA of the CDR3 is TGTGCCAGCAGCTTCAAACAGGGTGGTTCACCCCTCCACTTT.